This T cell receptor beta chain was identified in a study of spatial heterogeneity in lung cancer. Study-wide context: Where they were available, follow-up PBMC samples were sequenced, at a median of about 2 years after resection.

As to time point: blood at routine non-recurrence follow-up after resection. Tumor, nontumor lung or frozen PBMC supplied whole RNA that was sequenced unsorted. The library protocol tagged each TCR cDNA with a unique molecular identifier. TCRdb reanalysed the 5' RACE reads using MiXCR and keeps one entry per CDR3 protein. The sample lists about 50,000 distinct CDR3 sequences, roughly 7% occurring once. The sample holds many counts of this clonotype. The antigen is not known. Notes on the study in general: At resection, ubiquitous expanded tumor TCRs appeared in blood more than at follow-up.

The origin of this receptor is a female donor with early-stage non-small cell lung cancer. The specimen comprised PBMCs, sampled at follow-up.

CDR3 residues: CASSLGGLVHEQYF. The CDR3 nucleotides read TGTGCCAGCAGCTTAGGGGGCCTAGTGCACGAGCAGTACTTC. V gene TRBV7-8 combines with J gene TRBJ2-7; perhaps TRBD1 as D (5 bases). CDR1 and CDR2 (germline): SGHVS, FQNEAQ. V lost 1 base and J 5 bases, leaving 12 bases between the germline ends. There are 14 residues in the CDR3.